This T cell receptor beta chain stems from a study of Graves' ophthalmopathy and Graves' hyperthyroidism. Broader study findings: A majority of expanded thyroid clonotypes exceeding 0.001 frequency were likewise present in blood.

This clonotype appeared many times. Its antigen is still unknown. The TCR beta CDR3 regions underwent amplification from RNA transcripts. Second-round multiplex PCR came after a first-round RT-PCR that employed HTBI primers. TCRdb fed the multiplex PCR reads into MiXCR, producing one record per CDR3 protein. This sample has approximately 540,000 distinct CDR3 sequences; under 45% occur once, and the top ten carry approximately 4.1%. CDR3 size: 13 residues. Losses at the gene ends were 6 bases for V and 5 bases for J; bases not matched to a gene: 8. Germline V gene data show CDR1 as DFQATT and CDR2 as SNEGSKA (reference sequence). New diagnoses, under 2 months' duration, and ages 18 to 65 characterized the hyperthyroidism patients. Excluded: other autoimmune disease, uncontrolled infection, pregnancy or lactation.

The sample taken for sequencing was peripheral blood or thyroid tissue (not recorded which). This sequence joins TRBV20-1 and TRBJ1-1; 8 bases map to TRBD1. This TCR came from an adult man with Graves' hyperthyroidism. CDR3 region: CSALGQGGTEAFF. The CDR3, as DNA: TGCAGTGCGCTTGGACAGGGTGGTACTGAAGCTTTCTTT.